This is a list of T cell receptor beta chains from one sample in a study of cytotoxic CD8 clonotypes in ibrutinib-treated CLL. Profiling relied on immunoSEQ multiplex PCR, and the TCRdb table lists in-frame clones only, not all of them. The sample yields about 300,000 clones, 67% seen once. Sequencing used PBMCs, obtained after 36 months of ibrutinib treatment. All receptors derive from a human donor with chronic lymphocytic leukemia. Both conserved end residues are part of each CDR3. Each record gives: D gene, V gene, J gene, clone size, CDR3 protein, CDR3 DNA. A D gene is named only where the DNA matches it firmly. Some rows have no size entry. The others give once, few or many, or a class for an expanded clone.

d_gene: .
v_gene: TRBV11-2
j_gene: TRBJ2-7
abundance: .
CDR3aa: CASSSQPWAHEQYF
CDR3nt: TGTGCCAGCAGCTCCCAGCCCTGGGCCCACGAGCAGTACTTC

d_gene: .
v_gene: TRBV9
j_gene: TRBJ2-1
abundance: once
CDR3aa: CASSLPSGTQQFF
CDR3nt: TGTGCCAGCAGCCTACCCTCTGGGACTCAGCAGTTCTTC

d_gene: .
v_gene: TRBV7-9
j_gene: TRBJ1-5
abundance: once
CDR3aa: CASSFSRVCQPQHF
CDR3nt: TGTGCCAGCAGCTTTTCCAGAGTATGTCAGCCCCAGCATTTT

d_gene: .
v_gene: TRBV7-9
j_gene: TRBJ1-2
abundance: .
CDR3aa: CASGLEVNNYGYTF
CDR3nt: TGTGCCAGCGGGTTGGAAGTAAACAACTATGGCTACACCTTC

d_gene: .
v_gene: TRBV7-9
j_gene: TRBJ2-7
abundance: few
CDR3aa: CASSFPAGGSYEQYF
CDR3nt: TGTGCCAGCAGCTTCCCTGCAGGGGGGTCCTACGAGCAGTACTTC

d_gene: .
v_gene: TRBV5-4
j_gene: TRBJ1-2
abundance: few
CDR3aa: CASSLAPGLNYGYTF
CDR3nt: TGTGCCAGCAGCTTGGCCCCGGGGCTCAACTATGGCTACACCTTC

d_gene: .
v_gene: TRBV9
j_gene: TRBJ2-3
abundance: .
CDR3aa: CASSVWSTDTQYF
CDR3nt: TGTGCCAGCAGCGTATGGAGTACAGATACGCAGTATTTT

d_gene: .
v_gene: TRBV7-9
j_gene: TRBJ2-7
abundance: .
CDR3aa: CASEDGASYEQYF
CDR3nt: TGTGCCAGCGAGGACGGGGCCTCCTACGAGCAGTACTTC

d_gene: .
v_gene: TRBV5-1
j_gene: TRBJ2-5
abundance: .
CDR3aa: CASSLGNPQETQYF
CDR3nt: TGCGCCAGCAGCTTGGGCAATCCACAAGAGACCCAGTACTTC

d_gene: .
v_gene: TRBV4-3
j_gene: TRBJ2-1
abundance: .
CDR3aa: CASSQSLLNEQFF
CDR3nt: TGCGCCAGCAGCCAATCCCTATTAAATGAGCAGTTCTTC

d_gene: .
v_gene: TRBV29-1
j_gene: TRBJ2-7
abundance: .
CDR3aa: CSVGVYEQYF
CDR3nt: TGCAGCGTTGGTGTCTACGAGCAGTACTTC

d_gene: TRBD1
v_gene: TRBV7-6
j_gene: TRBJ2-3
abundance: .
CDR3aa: CASSFMDRGTDTQYF
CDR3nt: TGTGCCAGCAGCTTCATGGACAGGGGCACAGATACGCAGTATTTT

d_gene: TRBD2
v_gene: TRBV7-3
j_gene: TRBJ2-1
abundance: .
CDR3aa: CASSKSGGKYNEQFF
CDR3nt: TGTGCCAGCAGCAAGAGCGGGGGGAAATACAATGAGCAGTTCTTC

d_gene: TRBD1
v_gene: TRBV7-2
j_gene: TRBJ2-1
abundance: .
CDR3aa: CASSGDRGGEQFF
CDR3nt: TGTGCCAGCAGTGGAGACAGGGGCGGTGAGCAGTTCTTC

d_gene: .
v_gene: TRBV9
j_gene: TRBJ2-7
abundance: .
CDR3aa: CASSVATGANYEQYF
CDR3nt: TGTGCCAGCAGCGTAGCTACCGGGGCCAACTACGAGCAGTACTTC